This is a list of T cell receptor beta chains from one sample in a study of blood T cell repertoires in COVID-19. Clones were sequenced by immunoSEQ multiplex PCR, and TCRdb holds only the in-frame ones, with some missing. This sample has about 500,000 clones, with about 89% found just once. Sequenced sample: peripheral blood. The receptor set was obtained from a woman aged 45-59 years with COVID-19, enrolled during active disease. Each CDR3 is given without its conserved first and last residue. Each record gives: V gene, D gene, CDR3 protein. D genes are given only for firm matches.

>TRBV7-3|NA
ASSWDSNTGELF
>TRBV10-1|NA
ASSASGNTEAF
>TRBV7-8|TRBD1
ASSFSTGGNTEAF
>TRBV18|NA
ASDPLGISNYGYT
>TRBV7-3|NA
ASSIQGRTEAF
>TRBV18|NA
ASSQSGGFGITDTQY
>TRBV6-4|TRBD2
ASSDSSGGTGELF
>TRBV10-3|NA
AISERQAYNEQF
>TRBV6-6|TRBD2
ATLAGGISTDTQY
>TRBV11-2|NA
ASSFRENQPQH
>TRBV27|NA
ASSLYQTDTYGYT
>TRBV27|TRBD1
ASSTTGGADGYT
>TRBV7-3|NA
ASSLGGDVAEAF
>TRBV10-3|TRBD1
AMAGTDNSPLH
>TRBV19|TRBD2
ASSFGLATDTQY
>TRBV3-1/TRBV3-2|TRBD2
ASSQGGSYNEQF
>TRBV28|NA
ASSLRLYEQY
>TRBV5-4|TRBD1
ASSLGTGLYEQY
>TRBV2|NA
ATHVGPNYGYT
>TRBV20-1|TRBD1
SASGTGAPYEQY
>TRBV11-2|TRBD2
ASSLTTSGTEQY
>TRBV19|TRBD1
ASSSWTGGIGDTEAF
>TRBV10-3|NA
AISAVYGSDTQY
>TRBV5-1|NA
ASSSGEPTDTQY
>TRBV3-1/TRBV3-2|TRBD1
ASSPGTGRNSPLH
>TRBV24-1|TRBD1
ATSDSTGNSFTGELF
>TRBV2|NA
ASSLGVDYGYT
>TRBV7-3|TRBD2
ASSPGLAGGSELF
>TRBV24-1|TRBD2
ATSSSGGAGETQY
>TRBV3-1/TRBV3-2|TRBD2
ASSELAGGYNEQF
>TRBV7-9|NA
ASSLAGGHRGYT
>TRBV6-1|TRBD2
ASSEPGLAGGPVYEQF
>TRBV19|NA
ASSMAGQGYEQY
>TRBV28|NA
ASSLEALGPED
>TRBV30|TRBD2
ASGGRVNTGELF
>TRBV2|NA
ASSEDTNQPQH
>TRBV5-1|TRBD2
ASSLGTSGGKDTQY
>TRBV5-6|TRBD1
ASSPGQGAGGYT
>TRBV29-1|NA
SGRGSGELF
>TRBV3-1/TRBV3-2|TRBD1
ASSQETGVNTIY
>TRBV5-5|NA
ASRPGLGNQPQH
>TRBV7-6|NA
ASSLTNSPQQY
>TRBV12-3/TRBV12-4|NA
ASRRGNSPLH
>TRBV5-1|NA
ASSLMVAENTEAF
>TRBV11-2|NA
ASSRQIGGLF
>TRBV24-1|TRBD2
ATRGLTGTGGTGELF
>TRBV7-9|NA
ASSLRGSGNTIY
>TRBV7-6|NA
ASSLDSPGSRTKNTEAF
>TRBV9|NA
ASSVVWGTNTEAF
>TRBV7-2|NA
ASSQSGNTIY
>TRBV7-9|TRBD1
ASSTRDRAGDTQY